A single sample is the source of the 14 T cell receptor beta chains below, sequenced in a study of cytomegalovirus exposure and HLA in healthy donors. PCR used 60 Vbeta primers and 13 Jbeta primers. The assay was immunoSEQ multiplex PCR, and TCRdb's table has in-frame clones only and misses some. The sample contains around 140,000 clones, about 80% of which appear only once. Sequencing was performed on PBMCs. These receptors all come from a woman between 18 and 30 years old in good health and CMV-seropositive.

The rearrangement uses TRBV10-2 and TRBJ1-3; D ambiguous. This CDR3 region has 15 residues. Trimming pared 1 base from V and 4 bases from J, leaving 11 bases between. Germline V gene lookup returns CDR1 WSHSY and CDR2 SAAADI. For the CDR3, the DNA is TGCGCCAGCAGTGAGTGGAGCGGACGCGGAAACACCATATATTTT. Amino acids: CASSEWSGRGNTIYF.

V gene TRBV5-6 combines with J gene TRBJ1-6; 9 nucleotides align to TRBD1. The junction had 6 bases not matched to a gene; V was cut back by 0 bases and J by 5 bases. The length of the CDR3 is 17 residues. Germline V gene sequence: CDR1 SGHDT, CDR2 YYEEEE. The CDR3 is CASSLGQGGYNNSPLHF. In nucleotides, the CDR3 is TGTGCCAGCAGCTTGGGACAGGGGGGATACAATAATTCACCCCTCCACTTT.

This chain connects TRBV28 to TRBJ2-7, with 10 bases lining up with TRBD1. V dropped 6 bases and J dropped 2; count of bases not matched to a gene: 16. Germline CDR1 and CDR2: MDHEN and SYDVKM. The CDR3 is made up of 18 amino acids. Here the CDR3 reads CASSSSVRQGASAYEQYF. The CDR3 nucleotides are TGTGCCAGCAGCTCGAGCGTCCGACAGGGGGCTTCCGCCTACGAGCAGTACTTC.

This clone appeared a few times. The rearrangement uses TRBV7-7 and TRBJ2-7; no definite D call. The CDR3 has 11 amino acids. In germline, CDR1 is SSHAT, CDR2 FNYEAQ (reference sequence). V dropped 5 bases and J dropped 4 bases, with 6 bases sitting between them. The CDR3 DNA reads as TGTGCCAGCAGCCCACATTACGAGCAGTACTTC. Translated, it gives CASSPHYEQYF.

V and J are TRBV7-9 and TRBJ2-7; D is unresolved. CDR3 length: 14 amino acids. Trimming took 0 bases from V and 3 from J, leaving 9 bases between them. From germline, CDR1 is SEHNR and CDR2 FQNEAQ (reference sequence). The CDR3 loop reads CASSLALADYEQYF. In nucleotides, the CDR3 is TGTGCCAGCAGCTTAGCGCTGGCAGACTACGAGCAGTACTTC. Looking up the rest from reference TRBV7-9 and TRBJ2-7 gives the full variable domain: DTGVSQNPRHKITKRGQNVTFRCDPISEHNRLYWYRQTLGQGPEFLTYFQNEAQLEKSRLLSDRFSAERPKGSFSTLEIQRTEQGDSAMYLCASSLALADYEQYFGPGTRLTVT.

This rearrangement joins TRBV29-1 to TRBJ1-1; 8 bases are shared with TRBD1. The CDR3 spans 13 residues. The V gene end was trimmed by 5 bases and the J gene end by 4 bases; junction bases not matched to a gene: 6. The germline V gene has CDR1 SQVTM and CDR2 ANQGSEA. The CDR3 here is CSVRPQGVTEAFF. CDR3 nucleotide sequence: TGCAGCGTTCGTCCACAGGGGGTCACTGAAGCTTTCTTT.

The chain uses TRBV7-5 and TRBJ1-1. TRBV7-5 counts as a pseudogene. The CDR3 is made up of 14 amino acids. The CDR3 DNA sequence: TGTGTCAGAAGCTCAGGACTGGCGAACACTGAAGCTTTCTTT. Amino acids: CVRSSGLANTEAFF.

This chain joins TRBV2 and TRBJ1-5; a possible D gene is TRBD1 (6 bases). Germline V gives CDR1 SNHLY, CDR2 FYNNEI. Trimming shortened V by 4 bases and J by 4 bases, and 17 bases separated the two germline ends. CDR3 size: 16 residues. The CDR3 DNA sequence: TGTGCCAGCAGTGGGACGGGAGGGGGTCGAAATCAGCCCCAGCATTTT. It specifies CASSGTGGGRNQPQHF.

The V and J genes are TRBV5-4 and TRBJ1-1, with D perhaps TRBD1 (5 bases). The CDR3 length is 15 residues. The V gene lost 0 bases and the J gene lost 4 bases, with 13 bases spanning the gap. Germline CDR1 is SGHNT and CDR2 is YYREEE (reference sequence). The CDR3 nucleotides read TGTGCCAGCAGCTTGGACAGGATTTGGAGCACTGAAGCTTTCTTT. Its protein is CASSLDRIWSTEAFF. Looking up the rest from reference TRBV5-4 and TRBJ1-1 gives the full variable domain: ETGVTQSPTHLIKTRGQQVTLRCSSQSGHNTVSWYQQALGQGPQFIFQYYREEENGRGNFPPRFSGLQFPNYSSELNVNALELDDSALYLCASSLDRIWSTEAFFGQGTRLTVV.

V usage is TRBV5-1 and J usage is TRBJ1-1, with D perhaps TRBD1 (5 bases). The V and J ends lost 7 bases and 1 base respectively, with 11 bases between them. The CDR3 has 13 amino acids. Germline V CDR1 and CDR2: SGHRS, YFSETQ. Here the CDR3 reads CASRWGENTEAFF. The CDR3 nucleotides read TGCGCCAGCCGCTGGGGGGAGAACACTGAAGCTTTCTTT.

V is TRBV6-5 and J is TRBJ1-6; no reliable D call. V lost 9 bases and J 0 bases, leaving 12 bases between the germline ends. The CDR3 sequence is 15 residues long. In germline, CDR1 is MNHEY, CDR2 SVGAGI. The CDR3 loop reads CASQKGGSYNSPLHF. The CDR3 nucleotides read TGTGCCAGTCAGAAGGGAGGCTCCTATAATTCACCCCTCCACTTT.

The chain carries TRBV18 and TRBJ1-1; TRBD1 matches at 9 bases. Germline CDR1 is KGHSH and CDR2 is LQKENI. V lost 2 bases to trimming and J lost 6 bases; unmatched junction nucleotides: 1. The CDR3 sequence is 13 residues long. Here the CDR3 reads CASSPTGGSEAFF. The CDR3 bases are TGTGCCAGCTCACCAACAGGGGGCTCTGAAGCTTTCTTT.

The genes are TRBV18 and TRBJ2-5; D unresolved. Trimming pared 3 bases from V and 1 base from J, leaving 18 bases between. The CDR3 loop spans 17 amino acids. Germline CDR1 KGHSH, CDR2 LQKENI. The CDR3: CASSPLSNLRGQETQYF. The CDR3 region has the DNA TGTGCCAGCTCACCCTTGAGCAACCTCAGAGGCCAAGAGACCCAGTACTTC.

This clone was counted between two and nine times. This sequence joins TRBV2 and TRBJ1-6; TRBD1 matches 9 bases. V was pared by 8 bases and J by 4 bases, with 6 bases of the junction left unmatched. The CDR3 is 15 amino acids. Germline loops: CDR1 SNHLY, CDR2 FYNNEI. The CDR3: CASLDRGGYNSPLHF. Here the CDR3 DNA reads TGTGCCAGCCTGGACAGGGGAGGGTATAATTCACCCCTCCACTTT.